Here is one T cell receptor (beta chain) with its context. The antigen is not known. The PCR made use of 60 Vbeta and 13 Jbeta primers. Assay used: immunoSEQ multiplex PCR; TCRdb lists only in-frame clones, some missing. The sample carries 100,000 to 150,000 clones, over 60% recorded once. The sample belongs to a study of cytomegalovirus exposure and HLA in healthy donors. Study-wide context: Around 89 million unique TCRs from HLA-typed donors made up an early data release. There were approximately 400 genotyped donors. Of these, 81% fell in the genetic ancestry cluster associated with self-reported Caucasian donors.

Study-wide results and caveats: TCR beta V- and J-gene trimming was later associated with a missense DCLRE1C variant. With DRB1 most and HLA-C fewest, TCR association rates differed between HLA loci in a later analysis.

Between the trimmed V and J ends, which lost 3 bases and 4 bases, there was a span of 18 bases. Germline V gives CDR1 KGHSH, CDR2 LQKENI. The CDR3 runs to 16 residues. The clonotype comes from a man aged 50-60 years in good health and CMV-seronegative. J is TRBJ1-2 and V is TRBV18; a weak D match, TRBD1 (5 bases). The sample taken for sequencing was PBMCs. CDR3 bases: TGTGCCAGCTCACCGACAGCACAAGCCCCTGGCTATGGCTACACCTTC. It specifies CASSPTAQAPGYGYTF.